The clone carrying this T cell receptor (beta chain) was counted a few times. Its antigen is not known. The sample belongs to a study of T-cell memory formation after mild COVID-19. About the study: TCR clusters were largely donor specific. Broader study findings: While clones contracting from day 15 to 85 were balanced between CD4 and CD8, later expanders leaned CD4+. Pre-infection memory already had some responding clones, implying cross-reactive memory joined. Clonal second-wave expansions that peaked on day 37 had unconfirmed SARS-CoV-2 specificity.

MiXCR was run by TCRdb on the 5' RACE reads, yielding one entry per CDR3 protein. This sample has 450,000 or so distinct CDR3 sequences, with around a quarter found just once. The CDR3 runs 12 residues. V lost 6 bases and J 1 base, leaving 7 bases between the germline ends. Germline loops: CDR1 SGHRS, CDR2 YFSETQ. The chain carries TRBV5-1 and TRBJ1-1, with D tentatively TRBD1 (5 bases). Sequencing was performed on PBMCs or a T cell subset sorted from them (not recorded which). The receptor was isolated from an adult woman who had mild COVID-19 (a few samples of this study predate the infection). Cell type and time point are not known. CDR3 nucleotide sequence: TGCGCCAGCACCGGACAGAACACTGAAGCTTTCTTT. Translating gives CASTGQNTEAFF. The entire variable domain, with the rest obtained from reference TRBV5-1 and TRBJ1-1, is as follows: KAGVTQTPRYLIKTRGQQVTLSCSPISGHRSVSWYQQTPGQGLQFLFEYFSETQRNKGNFPGRFSGRQFSNSRSEMNVSTLELGDSALYLCASTGQNTEAFFGQGTRLTVV.